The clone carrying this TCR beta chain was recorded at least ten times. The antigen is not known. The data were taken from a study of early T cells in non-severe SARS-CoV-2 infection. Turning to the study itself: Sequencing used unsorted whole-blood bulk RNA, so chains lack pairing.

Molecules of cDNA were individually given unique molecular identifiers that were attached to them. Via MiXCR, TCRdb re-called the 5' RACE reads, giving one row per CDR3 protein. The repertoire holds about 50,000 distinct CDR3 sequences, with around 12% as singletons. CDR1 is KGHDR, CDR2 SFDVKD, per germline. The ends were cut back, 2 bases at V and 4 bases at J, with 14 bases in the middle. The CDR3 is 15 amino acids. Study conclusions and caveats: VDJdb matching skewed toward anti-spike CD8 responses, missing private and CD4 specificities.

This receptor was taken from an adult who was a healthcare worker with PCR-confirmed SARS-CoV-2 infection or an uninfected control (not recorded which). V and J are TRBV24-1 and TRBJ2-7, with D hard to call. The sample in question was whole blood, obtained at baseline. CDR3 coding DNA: TGTGCCACCAGTGATTCGGACGGTCCACCTTACGAGCAGTACTTC. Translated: CATSDSDGPPYEQYF.